The 27 T cell receptor beta chains below come from one sample, sequenced in a study of T-cell memory formation after mild COVID-19. MiXCR was run by TCRdb on the 5' RACE reads, yielding one entry per CDR3 protein. The profile shows approximately 260,000 distinct CDR3 sequences, approximately 19% of them singletons. The sequencing input was PBMCs or a T cell subset sorted from them (not recorded which). The receptors were sampled from a man between 18 and 35 years old who had mild COVID-19 (a few samples of this study predate the infection). Cell type and time point are not known.

J is TRBJ2-6 and V is TRBV7-3, with 7 bases identical to TRBD1. Trimming cost V 5 bases and J 4 bases; bases outside gene matches: 8. The CDR3 extends over 16 amino acids. Germline CDR1 is SGHTA and CDR2 is FQGTGA. The CDR3 sequence is CASSQTGFAGANVLTF. CDR3 nucleotide sequence: TGTGCCAGCAGCCAGACAGGGTTTGCAGGGGCCAACGTCCTGACTTTC.

The CDR3 here is CASTAGPLEKLFF. In DNA, the CDR3 is TGTGCCAGCACTGCGGGACCCCTCGAAAAACTGTTTTTT. V and J are TRBV6-2 or TRBV6-3 and TRBJ1-4; TRBD1 might be the D (5 bases). Between the trimmed V and J ends, which lost 7 bases and 8 bases, there was a span of 14 bases. The CDR3 length is 13 residues. Germline CDR1 is MNHEY and CDR2 is SVGEGT.

The chain uses TRBV20-1 and TRBJ2-3; unclear D gene. Trimming removed 0 bases at V and 6 bases at J, with 7 bases between. The CDR3 covers 12 residues. Germline values: CDR1 DFQATT, CDR2 SNEGSKA (reference sequence). DNA of the CDR3: TGCAGTGCTAGAGATGATGTTGATACGCAGTATTTT. Residues: CSARDDVDTQYF.

This clonotype occurred a few times. The V call is TRBV6-6, the J call TRBJ1-1; D unclear. The CDR3 totals 12 residues. Germline V gives CDR1 MNHNY, CDR2 SVGAGI (reference sequence). Trimming shortened V by 5 bases and J by 6 bases, and 10 bases separated the two germline ends. CDR3 in DNA: TGTGCCAGCAGTCCAGGATCCCCTGAAGCTTTCTTT. Its protein product is CASSPGSPEAFF.

The gene calls are TRBV30 and TRBJ1-5; tentatively, D is TRBD1 (5 bases). The CDR3 consists of 15 residues. V was trimmed by 1 base and J by 3 bases, leaving 13 bases between them. The germline V gene encodes CDR1 GTSNPN and CDR2 SVGIG (reference sequence). The CDR3 protein is CAWSAGPRYNQPQHF. CDR3 nucleotide sequence: TGTGCCTGGAGTGCGGGACCCCGCTACAATCAGCCCCAGCATTTT.

A few counts support this clonotype. This rearrangement joins TRBV12-3 or TRBV12-4 to TRBJ1-1; D is uncertain. V gave up 6 bases and J gave up 0 bases, with 8 bases separating them. This CDR3 is built from 13 residues. The CDR3 protein is CASRQSLNTEAFF. In DNA, the CDR3 is TGTGCCAGCAGACAGAGCCTGAACACTGAAGCTTTCTTT.

This clonotype showed up just a few times. V and J are TRBV10-3 and TRBJ1-4; 10 bases are a match to TRBD1. This CDR3 contains 17 residues. The J segment lost 0 bases and the V segment lost 0 bases, leaving 1 base of the junction unmatched. Germline assignment: CDR1 ENHRY and CDR2 SYGVKD. This chain's CDR3 is CAISESGTGATNEKLFF. The CDR3 nucleotides are TGTGCCATCAGTGAGTCCGGGACAGGGGCAACTAATGAAAAACTGTTTTTT.

This clonotype came up a few times. The V gene is TRBV2, the J gene TRBJ1-6; tentatively, D is TRBD1 (5 bases). The CDR3 spans 13 residues. V was clipped by 3 bases and J by 7 bases, with 7 bases between them. The germline V gene has CDR1 SNHLY and CDR2 FYNNEI. CDR3 sequence: CASSETANSPLHF. CDR3 nucleotide sequence: TGTGCCAGCAGTGAGACAGCGAATTCACCCCTCCACTTT.

This clonotype was seen a handful of times. The V call is TRBV5-1, the J call TRBJ1-2, with D hard to call. CDR1 SGHRS and CDR2 YFSETQ come from the germline V gene. Trimming left V 5 bases short and J 3 bases short, with 14 bases between. The CDR3 runs to 14 residues. The CDR3 spells CASSPGSNDYGYTF. DNA of the CDR3: TGCGCCAGCAGTCCCGGGTCGAACGACTATGGCTACACCTTC.

A few counts support this clonotype. The chain couples TRBV6-1 to TRBJ1-6; D unclear. V was shortened by 6 bases and J by 1 base, with 4 bases between the two germline ends. The CDR3 loop spans 13 amino acids. Germline V gives CDR1 MNHNS, CDR2 SASEGT. CDR3 protein: CASRESYNSPLHF. Here the CDR3 DNA reads TGTGCCAGCAGGGAATCCTATAATTCACCCCTCCACTTT.

V and J are TRBV20-1 and TRBJ2-6; no clear D gene. The V end was cut by 5 bases, the J end by 1 base, with 9 bases between. Germline V lookup: CDR1 DFQATT, CDR2 SNEGSKA (reference sequence). This CDR3 has 14 residues. Here the CDR3 DNA reads TGCAGTGCTCCCCAGGCATCTGGGGCCAACGTCCTGACTTTC. This codes for CSAPQASGANVLTF.

This clonotype has a handful of counts. CDR3 residues: CSARLQGASDTQYF. The CDR3 DNA reads TGCAGCGCCCGCCTCCAGGGGGCCTCAGATACGCAGTATTTT. The chain carries TRBV29-1 and TRBJ2-3; 8 nucleotides agree with TRBD1. This CDR3 contains 14 residues. Losses at the gene ends were 7 bases for V and 4 bases for J; bases not matched to a gene: 10. In germline, CDR1 is SQVTM, CDR2 ANQGSEA.

The chain recombines TRBV19 with TRBJ2-5, with 9 positions matching TRBD1. Germline-derived CDR1 and CDR2 are LNHDA and SQIVND (reference sequence). The CDR3 has 13 residues. Trimming removed 6 bases from V and 3 bases from J; junction bases left unmatched: 2. CDR3 in amino acids: CASRRQGEETQYF. The CDR3 coding sequence is TGTGCCAGTAGAAGACAGGGGGAAGAGACCCAGTACTTC.

This clonotype was observed a few times. The V gene is TRBV7-2, the J gene TRBJ1-5; D unresolved. The germline CDR1 and CDR2 sequences are SGHTA and FQGNSA. The CDR3 totals 13 residues. V was shortened by 5 bases and J by 1 base, with 6 bases between the two germline ends. As DNA, the CDR3 is TGTGCCAGCAGCCAGACAAGCAATCAGCCCCAGCATTTT. It encodes CASSQTSNQPQHF.

This clonotype has more than one count but fewer than ten. This chain uses TRBV28 with TRBJ2-7; D remains unclear. Trimming took 3 bases from V and 3 from J, leaving 9 bases between them. Germline loops: CDR1 MDHEN, CDR2 SYDVKM. This CDR3 spans 13 amino acids. The chain's CDR3 is CASSFTGGYEQYV. The DNA for the CDR3 is TGTGCCAGCAGTTTCACTGGCGGCTACGAGCAGTACGTC.

This clonotype was observed at least ten times. The V and J genes are TRBV24-1 and TRBJ2-7, with D perhaps being TRBD1 or TRBD2 (6 bases each). The CDR3 is made up of 14 amino acids. The V and J ends lost 2 bases and 6 bases respectively, with 13 bases between them. Germline V gene sequence: CDR1 KGHDR, CDR2 SFDVKD. The CDR3 here is CATSDSSGAGEQYF. DNA of the CDR3: TGTGCCACCAGTGATTCATCGGGGGCGGGCGAGCAGTACTTC.

This clonotype was counted between two and nine times. This sequence joins TRBV6-1 and TRBJ2-3, with TRBD1 identical over 8 bases. From germline, CDR1 is MNHNS and CDR2 SASEGT. This CDR3 has 17 amino acids. Trimming took 3 bases from V and 1 from J; bases not matched to a gene: 9. DNA of the CDR3: TGTGCCAGCAGTGATCGAACAGGGGGAAGGGGCACAGATACGCAGTATTTT. It is translated as CASSDRTGGRGTDTQYF.

Only a few counts were recorded for this clonotype. The gene calls are TRBV20-1 and TRBJ1-5; unclear D gene. The CDR3 runs 14 residues. Germline CDR1 reads DFQATT; CDR2 reads SNEGSKA (reference sequence). V was trimmed by 5 bases and J by 4 bases, leaving 15 bases between them. In nucleotides, the CDR3 is TGCAGTGCTTGGAGAGGGTCGAATAATCAGCCCCAGCATTTT. Its translation: CSAWRGSNNQPQHF.

This clonotype showed up just a few times. V and J are TRBV6-5 and TRBJ2-2; 7 bases fit TRBD1. The trim removed 0 bases at V and 0 bases at J, leaving 4 bases unmatched. Germline assignment: CDR1 MNHEY and CDR2 SVGAGI. The CDR3 consists of 17 residues. CDR3 sequence (DNA): TGTGCCAGCAGTTACTCGATCGGGACAGCGAACACCGGGGAGCTGTTTTTT. Translating gives CASSYSIGTANTGELFF.

This clonotype appeared a few times. The J gene is TRBJ2-3, the V gene TRBV4-2; 8 bases fit TRBD2. This CDR3 spans 15 amino acids. CDR1 and CDR2 from the germline V gene are LGHNA and YNFKEQ. V was clipped by 4 bases and J by 6 bases; unmatched bases: 9. This CDR3 is CASSPGGAEWDTQYF. The CDR3 DNA reads TGTGCCAGCAGCCCGGGAGGGGCAGAGTGGGATACGCAGTATTTT.

This clonotype has more than one count but fewer than ten. V and J are TRBV6-2 or TRBV6-3 and TRBJ1-2; D is uncertain. V lost 5 bases and J lost 4, with 14 bases in between. Per germline, CDR1 MNHEY and CDR2 SVGEGT. The CDR3 covers 14 residues. The CDR3 reads CASSALSSSYGYTF. CDR3 coding DNA: TGTGCCAGCAGTGCATTGTCTTCCTCCTATGGCTACACCTTC.

The gene calls are TRBV5-4 and TRBJ1-5; D remains unclear. CDR3 length equals 15 residues. CDR1 is SGHNT, CDR2 YYREEE, per germline (reference sequence). V lost 4 bases and J lost 7, with 18 bases in between. CDR3 protein: CASSNGDESMQPQHF. DNA for the CDR3: TGTGCCAGCAGCAATGGTGATGAATCGATGCAGCCCCAGCATTTT.

The CDR3, as DNA: TGTGCCTGGAGTCCCGACAGGGGTGAAAAACTGTTTTTT. The encoded protein is CAWSPDRGEKLFF. V usage is TRBV30 and J usage is TRBJ1-4; 8 nucleotides agree with TRBD1. CDR1 is GTSNPN, CDR2 SVGIG, per germline (reference sequence). The ends lost 2 bases at V and 7 bases at J; junction bases unmatched: 3. The CDR3 length is 13 residues.

This clonotype appeared a few times. V is TRBV25-1 and J is TRBJ2-3, with a possible D match to TRBD2 (6 bases). The CDR3 runs to 16 residues. V gave up 2 bases and J gave up 3 bases, with 15 bases separating them. Germline CDR1 is MGHDK and CDR2 is SYGVNS. The CDR3 is CASSERALGGTDTQYF. CDR3 DNA sequence: TGTGCCAGCAGTGAAAGGGCTCTTGGGGGGACAGATACGCAGTATTTT.

This chain uses TRBV6-2 or TRBV6-3 with TRBJ1-6; D is possibly TRBD1 (5 bases). Germline CDR1 reads MNHEY; CDR2 reads SVGEGT. Trimming shortened V by 10 bases and J by 10 bases, and 14 bases separated the two germline ends. The CDR3 loop spans 12 amino acids. The CDR3 DNA is TGTGCCACGCAGGGATACCGATCACCCCTCCACTTT. Protein: CATQGYRSPLHF.

The rearrangement joins TRBV12-3 or TRBV12-4 to TRBJ2-2, with a tentative D call TRBD1 (5 bases). The germline V and J ends were trimmed by 4 bases and 6 bases, with 18 bases remaining between them. The CDR3 extends over 16 amino acids. CDR3 nucleotides: TGTGCCAGCAGTTCCCCAGGGCGTCGAATTGCCGGGGAGCTGTTTTTT. It codes for CASSSPGRRIAGELFF.

This clonotype was detected once. The chain couples TRBV19 to TRBJ2-3, with no clear D. Per the germline V gene, CDR1 is LNHDA and CDR2 is SQIVND (reference sequence). V was shortened by 6 bases and J by 0 bases, with 13 bases between the two germline ends. The CDR3 is 15 amino acids. The CDR3 sequence: CASSQQRISTDTQYF. The CDR3 DNA sequence: TGTGCCAGTAGCCAACAGAGAATTAGCACAGATACGCAGTATTTT.